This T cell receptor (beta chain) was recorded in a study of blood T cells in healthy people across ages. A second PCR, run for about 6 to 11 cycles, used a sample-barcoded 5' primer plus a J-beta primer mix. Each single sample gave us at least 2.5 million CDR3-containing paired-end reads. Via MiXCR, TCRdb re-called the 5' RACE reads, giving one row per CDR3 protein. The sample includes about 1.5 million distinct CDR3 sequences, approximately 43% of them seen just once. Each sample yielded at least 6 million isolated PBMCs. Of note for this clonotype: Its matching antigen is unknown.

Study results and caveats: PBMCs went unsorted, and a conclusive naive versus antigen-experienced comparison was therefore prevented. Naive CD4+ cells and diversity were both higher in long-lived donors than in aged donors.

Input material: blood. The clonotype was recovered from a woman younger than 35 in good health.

The chain's CDR3 is CASSHGQGIGYTF. CDR3 bases: TGTGCCAGCAGCCACGGACAGGGAATTGGCTACACCTTC. This chain links TRBV27 with TRBJ1-2; 8 bases align to TRBD1. CDR1 and CDR2 from the germline V gene are MNHEY and SMNVEV (reference sequence). The CDR3 consists of 13 residues. The ends lost 6 bases at V and 7 bases at J; junction bases unmatched: 7.